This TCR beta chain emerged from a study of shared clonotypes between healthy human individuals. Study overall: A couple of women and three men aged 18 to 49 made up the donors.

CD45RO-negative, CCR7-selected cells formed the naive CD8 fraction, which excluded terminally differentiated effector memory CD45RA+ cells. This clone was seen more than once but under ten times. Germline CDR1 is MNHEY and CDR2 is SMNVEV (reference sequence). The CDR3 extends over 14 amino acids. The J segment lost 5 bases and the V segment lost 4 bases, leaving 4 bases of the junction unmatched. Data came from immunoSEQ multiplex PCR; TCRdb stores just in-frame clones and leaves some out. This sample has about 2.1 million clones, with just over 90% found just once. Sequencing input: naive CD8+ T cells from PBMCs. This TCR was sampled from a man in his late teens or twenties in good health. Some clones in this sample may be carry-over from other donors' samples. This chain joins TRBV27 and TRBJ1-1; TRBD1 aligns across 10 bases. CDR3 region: CASSWDRGYTEAFF. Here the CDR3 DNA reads TGTGCCAGCAGTTGGGACAGGGGATATACTGAAGCTTTCTTT.